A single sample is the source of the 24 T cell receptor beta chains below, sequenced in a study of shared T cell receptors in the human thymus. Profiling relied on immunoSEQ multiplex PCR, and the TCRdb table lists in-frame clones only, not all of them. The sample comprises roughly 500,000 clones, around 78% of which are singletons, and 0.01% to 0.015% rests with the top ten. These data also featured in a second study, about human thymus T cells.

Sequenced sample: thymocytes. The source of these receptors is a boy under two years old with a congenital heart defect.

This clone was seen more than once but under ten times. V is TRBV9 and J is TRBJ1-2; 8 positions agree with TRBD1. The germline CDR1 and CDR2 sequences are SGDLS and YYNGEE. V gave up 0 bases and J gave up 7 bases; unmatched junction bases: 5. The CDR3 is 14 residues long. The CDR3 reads CASSVAGGEGGYTF. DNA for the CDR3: TGTGCCAGCAGCGTAGCAGGGGGCGAAGGTGGCTACACCTTC.

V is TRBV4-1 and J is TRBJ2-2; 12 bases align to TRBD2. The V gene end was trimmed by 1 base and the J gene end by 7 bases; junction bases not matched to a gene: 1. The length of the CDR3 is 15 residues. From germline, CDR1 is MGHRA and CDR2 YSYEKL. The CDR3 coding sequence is TGCGCCAGCAGCCAAGCTAGCGGGAGGGGCGGGGAGCTGTTTTTT. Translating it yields CASSQASGRGGELFF.

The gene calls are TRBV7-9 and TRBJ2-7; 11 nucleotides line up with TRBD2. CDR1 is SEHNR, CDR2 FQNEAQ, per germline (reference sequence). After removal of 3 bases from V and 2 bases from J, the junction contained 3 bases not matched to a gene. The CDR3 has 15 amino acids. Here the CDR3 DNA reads TGTGCCAGCAGCTTCGGGACTAGCGGAACCTACGAGCAGTACTTC. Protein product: CASSFGTSGTYEQYF.

In nucleotides, the CDR3 is TGCGCCAGCAGCTTGGAGGACAGGGATTACATGAACACTGAAGCTTTCTTT. The encoded protein is CASSLEDRDYMNTEAFF. The rearrangement uses TRBV5-1 and TRBJ1-1; TRBD1 aligns across 8 bases. CDR1 and CDR2 (germline): SGHRS, YFSETQ. V shed 0 bases and J 0 bases; nucleotides not matched to a gene: 7. This CDR3 contains 17 residues.

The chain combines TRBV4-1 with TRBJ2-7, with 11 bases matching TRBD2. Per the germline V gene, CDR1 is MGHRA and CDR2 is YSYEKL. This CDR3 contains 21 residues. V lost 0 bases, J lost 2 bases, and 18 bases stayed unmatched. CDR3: CASSQDLAGTSGAKVPYEQYF. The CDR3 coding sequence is TGCGCCAGCAGCCAAGATTTGGCCGGGACTAGCGGAGCCAAAGTCCCCTACGAGCAGTACTTC.

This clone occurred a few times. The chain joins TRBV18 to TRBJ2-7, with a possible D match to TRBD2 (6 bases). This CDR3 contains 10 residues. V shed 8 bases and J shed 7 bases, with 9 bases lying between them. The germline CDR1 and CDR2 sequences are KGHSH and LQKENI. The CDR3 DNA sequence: TGTGCCAGCCCGGGGAGGGAGCAGTACTTC. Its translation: CASPGREQYF.

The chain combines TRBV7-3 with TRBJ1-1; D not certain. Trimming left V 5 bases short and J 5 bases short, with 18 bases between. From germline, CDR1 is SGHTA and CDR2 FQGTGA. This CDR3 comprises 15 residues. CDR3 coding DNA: TGTGCCAGCAGCCCCCTAGCAACATTGGAGACTGAAGCTTTCTTT. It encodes CASSPLATLETEAFF.

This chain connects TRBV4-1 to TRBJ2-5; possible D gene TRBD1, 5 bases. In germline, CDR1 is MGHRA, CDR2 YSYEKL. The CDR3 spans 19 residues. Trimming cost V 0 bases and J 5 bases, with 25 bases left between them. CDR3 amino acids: CASSQEGEGAAGPVETQYF. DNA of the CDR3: TGCGCCAGCAGCCAAGAAGGGGAAGGGGCGGCTGGTCCCGTGGAGACCCAGTACTTC.

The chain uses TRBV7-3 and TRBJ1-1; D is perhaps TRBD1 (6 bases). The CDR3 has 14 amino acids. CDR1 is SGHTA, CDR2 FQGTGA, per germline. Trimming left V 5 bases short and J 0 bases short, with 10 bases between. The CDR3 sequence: CASSPGQLNTEAFF. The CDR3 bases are TGTGCCAGCAGCCCCGGACAGCTGAACACTGAAGCTTTCTTT.

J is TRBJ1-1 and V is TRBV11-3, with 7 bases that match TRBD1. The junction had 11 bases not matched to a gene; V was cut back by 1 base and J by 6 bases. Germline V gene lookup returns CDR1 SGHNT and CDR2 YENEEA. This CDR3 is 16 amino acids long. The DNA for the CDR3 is TGTGCCAGCAGCTTAGGGCAGGGGGAAGGAACGGCTGAAGCTTTCTTT. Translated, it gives CASSLGQGEGTAEAFF.

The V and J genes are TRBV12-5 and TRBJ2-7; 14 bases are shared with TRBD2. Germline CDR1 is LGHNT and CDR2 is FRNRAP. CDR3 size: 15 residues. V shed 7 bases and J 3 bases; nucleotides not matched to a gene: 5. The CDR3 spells CASVGTSGSDYEQYF. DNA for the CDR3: TGTGCTAGTGTCGGGACTAGCGGGAGCGACTACGAGCAGTACTTC.

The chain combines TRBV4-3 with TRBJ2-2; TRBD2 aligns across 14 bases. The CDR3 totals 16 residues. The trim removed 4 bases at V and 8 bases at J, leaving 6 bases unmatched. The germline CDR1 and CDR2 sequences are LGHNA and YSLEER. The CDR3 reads CASSLGLAGGRGELFF. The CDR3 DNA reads TGCGCCAGCAGCCTCGGACTAGCGGGAGGTAGGGGGGAGCTGTTTTTT.

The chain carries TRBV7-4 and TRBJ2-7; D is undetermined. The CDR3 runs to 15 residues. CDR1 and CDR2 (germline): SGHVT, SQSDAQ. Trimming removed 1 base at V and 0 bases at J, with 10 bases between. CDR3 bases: TGTGCCAGCAGCTTAGAACGTCTAGACTCCTACGAGCAGTACTTC. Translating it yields CASSLERLDSYEQYF.

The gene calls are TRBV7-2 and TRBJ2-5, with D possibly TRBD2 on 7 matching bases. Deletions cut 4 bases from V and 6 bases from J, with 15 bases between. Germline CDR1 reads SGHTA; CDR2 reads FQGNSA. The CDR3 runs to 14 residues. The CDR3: CASSSRGREQTQYF. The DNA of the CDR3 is TGTGCCAGCAGCTCTAGGGGGAGGGAGCAGACCCAGTACTTC.

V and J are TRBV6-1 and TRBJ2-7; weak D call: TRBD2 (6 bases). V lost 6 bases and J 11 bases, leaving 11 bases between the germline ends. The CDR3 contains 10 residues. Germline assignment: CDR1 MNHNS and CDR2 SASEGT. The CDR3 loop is CASRGGAKYF. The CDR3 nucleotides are TGTGCCAGCAGGGGCGGGGCGAAGTACTTC.

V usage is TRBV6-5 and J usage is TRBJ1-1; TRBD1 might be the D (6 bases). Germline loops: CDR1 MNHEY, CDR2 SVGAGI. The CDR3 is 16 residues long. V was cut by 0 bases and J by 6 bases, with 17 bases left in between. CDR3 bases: TGTGCCAGCAGTTACTCGAAGGGCAGGGGCCGACCTGAAGCTTTCTTT. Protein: CASSYSKGRGRPEAFF.

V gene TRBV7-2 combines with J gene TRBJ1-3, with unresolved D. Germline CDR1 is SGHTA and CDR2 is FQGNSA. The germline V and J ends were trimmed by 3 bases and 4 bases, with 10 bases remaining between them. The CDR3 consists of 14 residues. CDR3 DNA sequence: TGTGCCAGCAGCTTTTCCTCGGGGGGAAACACCATATATTTT. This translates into CASSFSSGGNTIYF.

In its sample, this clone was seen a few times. The CDR3 nucleotides read TGTGCCAGCAGAGACCGGGACAGGGGGGTCTACGAGCAGTACTTC. This codes for CASRDRDRGVYEQYF. The rearrangement uses TRBV2 and TRBJ2-7, with 11 bases lining up with TRBD1. The CDR3 consists of 15 residues. The V gene's germline CDR1 is SNHLY and CDR2 FYNNEI. J was trimmed by 3 bases and V by 6 bases; bases with no gene match: 7.

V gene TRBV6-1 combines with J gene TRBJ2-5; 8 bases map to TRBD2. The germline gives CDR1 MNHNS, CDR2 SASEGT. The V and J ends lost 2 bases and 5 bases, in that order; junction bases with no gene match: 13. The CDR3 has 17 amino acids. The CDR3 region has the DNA TGTGCCAGCAGTGAAAGGGCTGCTGGGGGCGGGAGGGAGACCCAGTACTTC. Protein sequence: CASSERAAGGGRETQYF.

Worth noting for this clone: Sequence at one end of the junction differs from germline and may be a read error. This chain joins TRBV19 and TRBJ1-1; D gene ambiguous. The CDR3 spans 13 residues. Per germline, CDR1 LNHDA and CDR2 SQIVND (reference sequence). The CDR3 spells CASSIEGPTGAFF. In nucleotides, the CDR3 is TGTGCCAGTAGTATAGAGGGCCCCACTGGAGCTTTCTTT.

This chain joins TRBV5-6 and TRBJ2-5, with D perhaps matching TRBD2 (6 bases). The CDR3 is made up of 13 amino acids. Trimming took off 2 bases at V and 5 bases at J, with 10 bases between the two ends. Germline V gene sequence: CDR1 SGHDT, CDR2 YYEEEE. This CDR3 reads CASSFTSWETQYF. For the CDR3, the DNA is TGTGCCAGCAGCTTTACTAGCTGGGAGACCCAGTACTTC.

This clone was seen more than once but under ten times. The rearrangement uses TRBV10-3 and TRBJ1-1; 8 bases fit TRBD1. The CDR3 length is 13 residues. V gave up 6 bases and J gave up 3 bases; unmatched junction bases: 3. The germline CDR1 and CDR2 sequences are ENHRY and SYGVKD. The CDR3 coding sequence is TGTGCCATCAGCGCGGACAGGGACACTGAAGCTTTCTTT. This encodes CAISADRDTEAFF.

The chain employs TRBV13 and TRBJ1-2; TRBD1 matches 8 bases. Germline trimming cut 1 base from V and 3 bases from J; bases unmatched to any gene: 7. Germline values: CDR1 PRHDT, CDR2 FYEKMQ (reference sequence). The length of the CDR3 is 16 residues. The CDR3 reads CASSLEGNRGDYGYTF. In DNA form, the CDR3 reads TGTGCCAGCAGCTTAGAGGGCAACAGGGGGGACTATGGCTACACCTTC.

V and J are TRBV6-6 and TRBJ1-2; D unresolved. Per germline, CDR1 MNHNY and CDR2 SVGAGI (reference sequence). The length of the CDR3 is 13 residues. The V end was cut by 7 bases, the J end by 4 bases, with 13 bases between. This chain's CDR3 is CASTAFGVYGYTF. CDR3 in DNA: TGTGCCAGCACAGCGTTTGGCGTCTATGGCTACACCTTC.